The sequence of this T cell receptor beta chain was determined in a study of cytomegalovirus exposure and HLA in healthy donors. Study-wide findings and caveats: A later analysis found TCR association rates differed by HLA locus, highest for DRB1 and lowest for HLA-C.

The PCR employed 60 Vbeta primers together with 13 Jbeta primers. The table came from immunoSEQ multiplex PCR; TCRdb's copy has only in-frame clones and leaves some out. Among 99,000 or so clones, about 80% were seen once, and the ten largest hold approximately 3.7%. At sampling all donors were nominally healthy, likely with unrecorded immune exposures. Germline CDR1 SGHTA, CDR2 FQGNSA. This CDR3 has 14 residues. V was clipped by 3 bases and J by 6 bases, with 15 bases between them. As for this clone: Its target is unknown.

V gene TRBV7-2 combines with J gene TRBJ2-7; D possibly corresponds to TRBD2 (6 bases). Sequenced input: PBMCs. The source of this sequence is a female donor in good health and CMV-seropositive. For the CDR3, the DNA is TGTGCCAGCAGCTTCGGAGGGTACGGTGGCGAGCAGTACTTC. Its translation is CASSFGGYGGEQYF.